The sequence of this T cell receptor beta chain was determined in a study of beta chain features in type 1 diabetes. Study context: Patients looked much like healthy donors when it came to age, gender and cell yields.

Worth noting for this clone: The antigen is unknown.

Expressed TCRB transcripts were sequenced after all isolated RNA was converted to cDNA. The table came from immunoSEQ multiplex PCR; TCRdb's copy has only in-frame clones and leaves some out. The table shows some 350,000 clones, with approximately 13% occurring only once. Points from the study as a whole: In every one of the four CD4+ subsets, TCRB CDR3s were moderately but significantly shorter in Type 1 diabetes patients.

CD45RO/CCR7/CD25/CD127/CD95/CD27 staining was used to isolate CD4+ naive, central memory, regulatory and stem cell-like memory cells by sorting. Per the germline V gene, CDR1 is SGHNT and CDR2 is YYREEE (reference sequence). V trimming: 1 base; J trimming: 0 bases; junction bases outside the gene matches: 4. The CDR3 runs to 16 residues. This chain connects TRBV5-4 to TRBJ2-3, with 8 bases fitting TRBD2. Specimen: naive CD4+ T cells from blood. The receptor's source is a woman younger than 35 with type 1 diabetes. The CDR3 nucleotides are TGTGCCAGCAGCTTGTATAGCGGGACTAGCACAGATACGCAGTATTTT. Amino acids: CASSLYSGTSTDTQYF.